This T cell receptor beta chain was recovered during a study of siplizumab effects on memory and regulatory T cells. Study observations and caveats: With siplizumab, cumulative frequency of CD4+ memory-derived alloreactive sequences dropped significantly. Roughly 75-96% of proliferating CD4+ or CD8+ clones defied assignment to a naive or memory phenotype.

This clone was counted a few times. Its antigen is as yet unknown. Some 96,000 TCR templates per sample were assayed. Sequencing was performed with immunoSEQ multiplex PCR; in TCRdb, only in-frame clones are kept and a portion is missing. The sample lists around 110,000 clones; around 94% were seen once. From germline, CDR1 is LNHDA and CDR2 SQIVND (reference sequence). Trimming took off 6 bases at V and 8 bases at J, with 11 bases between the two ends. This CDR3 contains 13 residues. The receptor comes from a human donor in good health. The specimen was non-Treg CD4+ T cells sorted from blood. The V call is TRBV19, the J call TRBJ1-6; no definite D call. This CDR3 is CASSPPRDSPLHF. The DNA of the CDR3 is TGTGCCAGTAGCCCTCCTAGGGATTCACCCCTCCACTTT.